Below are 14 T cell receptor beta chains sequenced from a single sample in a study of shared clonotypes between healthy human individuals (dated by TCRdb to 2018 to 2021). The library was generated by the immunoSEQ multiplex PCR assay. Imported from immuneACCESS, the table was reduced by TCRdb to in-frame sequences with V and J called. These copies leave out some clones; in studies compared against another copy, an unresolved V gene accounts for under half, and the cause of the remainder is not known. Across this sample there are about 1 million clones, with about 70% seen only once. Clones ranked in the top ten supply 1.5% of the sample. The sequenced material came from memory CD4+ T cells sorted from blood. Explained via the paper, the cell subset or site label denotes: CD45RA-negative fraction. These receptors all stem from a man aged 18-30 years in good health.

This clone was observed a handful of times. The chain recombines TRBV9 with TRBJ2-1; 7 nucleotides line up with TRBD1. Germline values: CDR1 SGDLS, CDR2 YYNGEE. J lost 3 bases, V lost 0 bases, and 3 bases had no gene match. The CDR3 runs to 15 residues. Written as DNA, the CDR3 is TGTGCCAGCAGCGTAGGAGACAGGGTCTACAATGAGCAGTTCTTC. Amino acid sequence: CASSVGDRVYNEQFF.

This chain connects TRBV19 to TRBJ2-1; TRBD1 aligns across 7 bases. CDR3 length: 15 amino acids. Germline V gene data show CDR1 as LNHDA and CDR2 as SQIVND (reference sequence). The junction had 5 bases not matched to a gene; V was cut back by 4 bases and J by 2 bases. CDR3 DNA sequence: TGTGCCAGTAGTAACCCGGGACAGACCTACAATGAGCAGTTCTTC. Translated: CASSNPGQTYNEQFF.

This chain joins TRBV9 and TRBJ2-1; 9 nucleotides match TRBD1. V trimming: 0 bases; J trimming: 9 bases; junction bases outside the gene matches: 7. The CDR3 is 15 amino acids. Germline CDR1 and CDR2: SGDLS and YYNGEE. DNA of the CDR3: TGTGCCAGCAGCGTAGCGGGACAGGGCAGTGGTGAGCAGTTCTTC. It is translated as CASSVAGQGSGEQFF.

The V call is TRBV7-2, the J call TRBJ1-6, with D uncertain. Germline assignment: CDR1 SGHTA and CDR2 FQGNSA. V was trimmed by 1 base and J by 7 bases, leaving 11 bases between them. The CDR3 length is 15 residues. This CDR3 is CASSLGNIGNSPLHF. In nucleotides, the CDR3 is TGTGCCAGCAGCTTAGGGAATATCGGGAATTCACCCCTCCACTTT.

The rearrangement joins TRBV11-2 to TRBJ2-7; perhaps TRBD2 as D (6 bases). In germline, CDR1 is SGHAT, CDR2 FQNNGV. V gave up 5 bases and J gave up 12 bases, with 17 bases separating them. The length of the CDR3 is 12 residues. The CDR3 coding sequence is TGTGCCAGCAGCCCCCCCGGAGGGCGCGCGTACTTC. Residues: CASSPPGGRAYF.

About this clone itself: Other DNA sequences within the sample encode an identical CDR3. The V and J genes are TRBV9 and TRBJ2-3; 12 bases fit TRBD2. The CDR3 length is 16 residues. CDR1 SGDLS and CDR2 YYNGEE come from the germline V gene. V dropped 4 bases and J dropped 2; count of bases not matched to a gene: 5. CDR3: CASSSGLAGSTDTQYF. In nucleotides, the CDR3 is TGTGCCAGCAGCTCGGGACTAGCGGGCTCCACAGATACGCAGTATTTT.

This clone was seen ten or more times. The chain couples TRBV4-1 to TRBJ1-5, with D perhaps matching TRBD1 (6 bases). The germline gives CDR1 MGHRA, CDR2 YSYEKL. The CDR3 length is 14 residues. V lost 3 bases to trimming and J lost 7 bases, with 13 bases between them. The CDR3 region has the DNA TGCGCCAGCAGCCATCCGGGGGGCCGGCAGCCCCAGCATTTT. It translates to CASSHPGGRQPQHF.

This clone was found a few times. The chain uses TRBV10-3 and TRBJ1-2; possible D gene TRBD1, 6 bases. The CDR3 covers 14 residues. From germline, CDR1 is ENHRY and CDR2 SYGVKD. V gave up 3 bases and J gave up 4 bases, with 12 bases separating them. The CDR3 coding sequence is TGTGCCATCAGTGACTGGACAGCCTTCTATGGCTACACCTTC. It encodes CAISDWTAFYGYTF.

This clone has just one count. J is TRBJ2-3 and V is TRBV6-1; D is unclear. The CDR3 is 14 amino acids. The germline gives CDR1 MNHNS, CDR2 SASEGT. Trimming left V 9 bases short and J 3 bases short, with 16 bases between. The CDR3: CASATRPLTDTQYF. CDR3 coding DNA: TGTGCCAGTGCGACCCGTCCCCTTACAGATACGCAGTATTTT.

This chain connects TRBV10-1 to TRBJ2-1; 14 bases align to TRBD2. The junction had 5 bases not matched to a gene; V was cut back by 6 bases and J by 7 bases. From germline, CDR1 is WNHNN and CDR2 SYGVQD (reference sequence). The CDR3 length is 15 residues. CDR3 nucleotide sequence: TGCGCCAGCAGCTACGGGACTAGCGGGAGAAATGAGCAGTTCTTC. Protein product: CASSYGTSGRNEQFF.

This rearrangement joins TRBV19 to TRBJ2-7; D is perhaps TRBD1 (6 bases). Germline lookup yields CDR1 LNHDA and CDR2 SQIVND (reference sequence). Trimming took off 6 bases at V and 3 bases at J, with 12 bases between the two ends. CDR3 length: 13 amino acids. The CDR3 loop reads CASSGQPNYEQYF. In DNA form, the CDR3 reads TGTGCCAGTAGCGGACAGCCCAACTACGAGCAGTACTTC.

DNA for the CDR3: TGCGCCAGCAGCCCACACAATGAGCAGTTCTTC. As protein: CASSPHNEQFF. The rearrangement links TRBV5-1 to TRBJ2-1; no reliable D call. The CDR3 is made up of 11 amino acids. Germline assignment: CDR1 SGHRS and CDR2 YFSETQ. Trimming took 4 bases from V and 5 from J, leaving 4 bases between them.

A note on this clone: A junction boundary mismatches the germline segment, possibly from a read error. CDR3 nucleotide sequence: TGTGCCGGCAGACGGGAAAACACCGGGGAGCTGTTTTTT. This translates into CAGRRENTGELFF. The J gene is TRBJ2-2, the V gene TRBV2, with D perhaps TRBD2 (5 bases). In germline, CDR1 is SNHLY, CDR2 FYNNEI. CDR3 length: 13 amino acids.

The CDR3 protein is CASRPSGTSQETQYF. CDR3 coding DNA: TGCGCCAGCAGGCCATCCGGGACTAGCCAAGAGACCCAGTACTTC. This chain connects TRBV5-1 to TRBJ2-5; 8 bases align to TRBD2. Germline CDR1 and CDR2: SGHRS and YFSETQ. This CDR3 is built from 15 residues. J gave up 1 base and V 5 bases, and 7 bases lay outside the gene matches.